These 21 T cell receptor beta chains originate from one sample sequenced in a study of shared clonotypes between healthy human individuals. Generated by immunoSEQ multiplex PCR, the TCRdb table keeps only in-frame clones and is missing some. This table holds about 1 million clones, around 75% found once. The specimen sequenced was memory CD4+ T cells sorted from blood. As for subset: CD45RA-negative fraction. The source is a man younger than 35 in good health.

The V and J genes are TRBV27 and TRBJ1-6, with TRBD1 matching 8 bases. The V segment lost 6 bases and the J segment 6 bases; nucleotides outside the gene matches: 10. The CDR3 spans 16 residues. CDR1 and CDR2 from the germline V gene are MNHEY and SMNVEV (reference sequence). The chain's CDR3 is CASRPIRTGSNSPLHF. The CDR3, as DNA: TGTGCCAGCAGGCCTATCCGGACAGGGAGTAATTCACCCCTCCACTTT.

The chain combines TRBV18 with TRBJ2-2, with no clear D. Germline CDR1 KGHSH, CDR2 LQKENI. The CDR3 extends over 16 amino acids. V dropped 0 bases and J dropped 0 bases, with 8 bases sitting between them. CDR3 bases: TGTGCCAGCTCACCACCAATCATATCGAACACCGGGGAGCTGTTTTTT. Its protein is CASSPPIISNTGELFF.

This chain links TRBV6-9 with TRBJ1-5; 7 bases map to TRBD1. Germline values: CDR1 MNHGY, CDR2 SVAAGI. The CDR3 spans 14 residues. V gave up 5 bases and J gave up 7 bases; unmatched junction bases: 8. The CDR3 DNA is TGTGCCAGCAGTATAAAGGGGGCCGGGCAGCCCCAGCATTTT. Amino acid sequence: CASSIKGAGQPQHF.

The chain uses TRBV2 and TRBJ1-3, with D possibly being TRBD1 (6 bases). Trimming cost V 4 bases and J 8 bases, with 12 bases left between them. Looked up from germline, CDR1 is SNHLY and CDR2 is FYNNEI. CDR3 length equals 13 residues. CDR3 region: CASSVGRGDTIYF. The CDR3 nucleotides read TGTGCCAGCAGTGTGGGGAGGGGGGACACCATATATTTT. Drawing the rest from reference TRBV2 and TRBJ1-3, the complete variable domain is EPEVTQTPSHQVTQMGQEVILRCVPISNHLYFYWYRQILGQKVEFLVSFYNNEISEKSEIFDDQFSVERPDGSNFTLKIRSTKLEDSAMYFCASSVGRGDTIYFGEGSWLTVV.

The chain uses TRBV5-1 and TRBJ1-1; D gene ambiguous. Trimming pared 4 bases from V and 1 base from J, leaving 8 bases between. This CDR3 comprises 13 residues. Germline CDR1 is SGHRS and CDR2 is YFSETQ. The CDR3 reads CASSLPQNTEAFF. The DNA for the CDR3 is TGCGCCAGCAGCCTCCCTCAGAACACTGAAGCTTTCTTT.

This clone was counted at least ten times. J is TRBJ1-3 and V is TRBV27; TRBD1 might be the D (5 bases). Trimming removed 5 bases from V and 4 bases from J, with 12 bases in between. The germline V gene has CDR1 MNHEY and CDR2 SMNVEV (reference sequence). This CDR3 is built from 14 residues. The CDR3 coding sequence is TGTGCCAGCAGTCAGGGATTGTACGGAAACACCATATATTTT. It is translated as CASSQGLYGNTIYF.

The chain recombines TRBV5-1 with TRBJ2-7; 11 nucleotides align to TRBD2. The ends lost 3 bases at V and 4 bases at J; junction bases unmatched: 6. The CDR3 is 15 residues long. The germline V gene encodes CDR1 SGHRS and CDR2 YFSETQ. The CDR3 DNA reads TGCGCCAGCAGCTCCGGACTAGCGGGCGGATACGAGCAGTACTTC. Encoded protein: CASSSGLAGGYEQYF.

The chain employs TRBV6-1 and TRBJ1-6, with 7 positions matching TRBD1. CDR1 is MNHNS and CDR2 is SASEGT in the germline V gene. V was pared by 5 bases and J by 2 bases, with 3 bases of the junction left unmatched. CDR3 length: 15 amino acids. CDR3 protein: CASSPQGAYNSPLHF. The CDR3 nucleotides read TGTGCCAGCAGTCCTCAGGGGGCCTATAATTCACCCCTCCACTTT.

The chain joins TRBV27 to TRBJ1-6; D possibly corresponds to TRBD1 (5 bases). This CDR3 has 15 amino acids. V was shortened by 2 bases and J by 4 bases, with 9 bases between the two germline ends. Looked up from germline, CDR1 is MNHEY and CDR2 is SMNVEV (reference sequence). CDR3 sequence: CASSLVGEYNSPLHF. The CDR3 coding sequence is TGTGCCAGCAGTTTAGTGGGGGAGTATAATTCACCCCTCCACTTT.

V usage is TRBV2 and J usage is TRBJ2-2; D might be TRBD1 (6 bases). CDR1 and CDR2 (germline): SNHLY, FYNNEI. V gave up 10 bases and J gave up 6 bases, with 9 bases separating them. There are 11 residues in the CDR3. Here the CDR3 DNA reads TGTGCCACGCAGGGGTCCGGGGAGCTGTTTTTT. Protein: CATQGSGELFF.

This chain links TRBV10-3 with TRBJ2-7; D uncertain. Per the germline V gene, CDR1 is ENHRY and CDR2 is SYGVKD. The CDR3 sequence is 13 residues long. V lost 8 bases, J lost 5 bases, and 16 bases lay in between. Here the CDR3 DNA reads TGTGCCATCCGACACCCCCCAATCGACGAGCAGTACTTC. As protein: CAIRHPPIDEQYF.

The rearrangement joins TRBV11-2 to TRBJ1-1; possible D gene TRBD1, 6 bases. The CDR3 runs to 13 residues. The V and J ends lost 3 bases and 4 bases respectively, with 9 bases between them. Germline CDR1 reads SGHAT; CDR2 reads FQNNGV. The CDR3 reads CASSFKGGTEAFF. CDR3 coding DNA: TGTGCCAGCAGCTTCAAGGGGGGCACTGAAGCTTTCTTT.

The rearrangement joins TRBV7-2 to TRBJ1-2, with TRBD1 matching over 7 bases. V gave up 3 bases and J gave up 7 bases; unmatched junction bases: 2. The CDR3 extends over 12 amino acids. Looked up from germline, CDR1 is SGHTA and CDR2 is FQGNSA. CDR3 amino acids: CASSFYRGGYTF. CDR3 nucleotides: TGTGCCAGCAGCTTTTACAGGGGTGGCTACACCTTC.

The chain links TRBV9 to TRBJ1-2, with D hard to call. V was clipped by 0 bases and J by 6 bases, with 6 bases between them. From germline, CDR1 is SGDLS and CDR2 YYNGEE. The CDR3 length is 12 residues. CDR3 in amino acids: CASSVGGNGYTF. The CDR3 DNA follows: TGTGCCAGCAGCGTAGGAGGAAATGGCTACACCTTC.

The chain couples TRBV14 to TRBJ1-6; no clear D gene. This CDR3 spans 16 amino acids. The germline V gene has CDR1 SGHDN and CDR2 FVKESK. Trimming took 4 bases from V and 2 from J, leaving 12 bases between them. The CDR3 loop reads CASSRDGRTYNSPLHF. The CDR3, as DNA: TGTGCCAGCAGCCGAGATGGACGGACCTATAATTCACCCCTCCACTTT.

CDR3 coding DNA: TGTGCCAGCAGTGCCCCGAATCTAGCAGCGGATACGCAGTATTTT. Its protein product is CASSAPNLAADTQYF. V and J are TRBV6-1 and TRBJ2-3, with D perhaps TRBD2 (5 bases). V was trimmed by 4 bases and J by 6 bases, leaving 17 bases between them. There are 15 residues in the CDR3. Germline V gene sequence: CDR1 MNHNS, CDR2 SASEGT.

A few counts support this clone. This sequence joins TRBV30 and TRBJ1-2; D possibly corresponds to TRBD1 (6 bases). There are 13 residues in the CDR3. Germline CDR1 is GTSNPN and CDR2 is SVGIG (reference sequence). V was trimmed by 3 bases and J by 2 bases, leaving 10 bases between them. CDR3 sequence reads: CAWRAGANYGYTF. The CDR3 DNA reads as TGTGCCTGGAGGGCAGGGGCGAACTATGGCTACACCTTC.

This chain joins TRBV7-9 and TRBJ1-1; D unclear. This CDR3 has 15 residues. Looked up from germline, CDR1 is SEHNR and CDR2 is FQNEAQ (reference sequence). V was shortened by 5 bases and J by 6 bases, with 19 bases between the two germline ends. CDR3: CASSSTNSGYSEAFF. The CDR3, as DNA: TGTGCCAGCAGCAGTACGAATTCCGGCTACTCTGAAGCTTTCTTT.

At least ten counts were recorded for this clone. V gene TRBV6-1 combines with J gene TRBJ1-1; TRBD1 agrees at 10 bases. The CDR3 is 15 amino acids. The germline gives CDR1 MNHNS, CDR2 SASEGT. J lost 1 base, V lost 4 bases, and 3 bases had no gene match. CDR3 protein: CASSGGDRGNTEAFF. CDR3 DNA sequence: TGTGCCAGCAGTGGGGGGGACAGGGGGAACACTGAAGCTTTCTTT.

The chain couples TRBV25-1 to TRBJ1-4, with a tentative D call TRBD1 (6 bases). The CDR3 has 14 residues. V was cut by 6 bases and J by 5 bases, with 13 bases left in between. CDR1 is MGHDK and CDR2 is SYGVNS in the germline V gene. CDR3 loop: CASSRGTRNEKLFF. The CDR3 nucleotides read TGTGCCAGCAGCCGGGGGACAAGAAATGAAAAACTGTTTTTT.

This clone was observed many times. This chain uses TRBV30 with TRBJ2-2; D tentatively reads TRBD1 or TRBD2 (6 bases each). The CDR3 is made up of 16 amino acids. From germline, CDR1 is GTSNPN and CDR2 SVGIG (reference sequence). The V and J ends lost 4 bases and 5 bases respectively, with 20 bases between them. The chain's CDR3 is CAWKRKQGLGTGELFF. Here the CDR3 DNA reads TGTGCCTGGAAACGCAAACAGGGACTGGGAACCGGGGAGCTGTTTTTT.